This T cell receptor beta chain was recorded in a study of control samples from healthy donors and cancer patients. Sequencing used immunoSEQ multiplex PCR; TCRdb keeps in-frame clones, though not all of them. The sample holds around 150,000 clones; 85% to 90% are singletons and the top ten take about 11%. The TCR sequence derives from a man aged 30 to 45 in good health. Sequencing input: blood.

The CDR3 spells CASRPTGTSYGYTF. In nucleotides, the CDR3 is TGTGCCAGCAGACCCACTGGGACATCCTACGGCTACACCTTC. This chain joins TRBV2 and TRBJ1-2, with D possibly TRBD1 on 6 matching bases. Germline V gives CDR1 SNHLY, CDR2 FYNNEI. With 6 bases removed from V and 8 bases from J, the gap between germline ends came to 19 bases. The CDR3 covers 14 residues.